Listed below are T cell receptor beta chains from one sample, sequenced in a study of cytomegalovirus exposure and HLA in healthy donors. The repertoire was sequenced with immunoSEQ multiplex PCR; TCRdb's copy has only in-frame clones and lacks some. The table lists tens of thousands of clones, around two thirds of them singletons, with about 5% in the top ten. The sequencing input was PBMCs. The receptors derive from a woman younger than 45 in good health and CMV-seropositive. CDR3s include the opening cysteine and the closing phenylalanine or tryptophan. Each record gives: V gene, CDR3 protein.

v_call: TRBV27
cdr3_aa: CASRSIAGGPYNEQFF

v_call: TRBV18
cdr3_aa: CASSPLDSGEKLFF

v_call: TRBV28
cdr3_aa: CASRPDRVGGTDTQYF

v_call: TRBV4-2
cdr3_aa: CASSQDIARFGYQPQHF

v_call: TRBV6-6
cdr3_aa: CASSYKTGSNYGYTF

v_call: TRBV5-1
cdr3_aa: CASSFQGAEQFF

v_call: TRBV7-3
cdr3_aa: CASSLLPGTGEQYF

v_call: TRBV7-3
cdr3_aa: CASSLIQGMGNEQFF

v_call: TRBV21-1
cdr3_aa: CASIHLERTENTEAFF

v_call: TRBV27
cdr3_aa: CASSPVAGGYEQYF

v_call: TRBV13
cdr3_aa: CASQGASYEQYF

v_call: TRBV6-5
cdr3_aa: CASRRDRSYNEQFF

v_call: TRBV2
cdr3_aa: CASSPLPVREGPFGYLTYEQYF

v_call: TRBV30
cdr3_aa: CAWSRGAGTYEQYF

v_call: TRBV4-1
cdr3_aa: CASSQDGGGAGGAYNEQFF

v_call: TRBV6-1
cdr3_aa: CASSEEAGGYGYTF

v_call: TRBV7-7
cdr3_aa: CASSLGLGQQETQYF

v_call: TRBV19
cdr3_aa: CASSSGLAEAGELFF

v_call: TRBV7-9
cdr3_aa: CASSFVGAPRHEQFF

v_call: TRBV5-1
cdr3_aa: CASSLRAGTQETQYF

v_call: TRBV18
cdr3_aa: CASSIAGQNIQYF

v_call: TRBV19
cdr3_aa: CASSIPHRGRRDNYGYTF

v_call: TRBV6-1
cdr3_aa: CASSERQEVGYPF

v_call: TRBV10-3
cdr3_aa: CAISESTGGTEAFF

v_call: TRBV9
cdr3_aa: CASSDSPSGGYTF

v_call: TRBV19
cdr3_aa: CASQPLTEGNTIYF

v_call: TRBV14
cdr3_aa: CASSHNRGPGSGYTF

v_call: TRBV27
cdr3_aa: CASSLSYGANVLTF

v_call: TRBV5-1
cdr3_aa: CASSPPAGNEQYF

v_call: TRBV7-8
cdr3_aa: CASSPLSGARSDTQYF

v_call: TRBV5-1
cdr3_aa: CASRGGAGDDNSPLHF

v_call: TRBV4-1
cdr3_aa: CASSQDPGIYGYTF

v_call: TRBV5-1
cdr3_aa: CASSSLGTGGYNEQFF

v_call: TRBV6-5
cdr3_aa: CASSYKSTGNTIYF